These 26 T cell receptor beta chains share one sample of origin, sequenced in a study of T cell repertoires in cytomegalovirus infection. Their cognate antigens are unknown. Each CDR3 protein is one row after TCRdb ran MiXCR on the reads. The sample lists about 330,000 distinct CDR3 sequences, roughly 36% seen once, with roughly 14% in the top ten. The specimen comprised cultured PBMCs, sampled from culture after CMV antigen stimulation. The receptors were sampled from a human donor in good health (CMV status not recorded). Some clones in this sample may be carry-over from other donors' samples.

This clonotype was picked up a small number of times. This chain uses TRBV28 with TRBJ2-7; no definite D call. V shed 6 bases and J shed 0 bases, with 18 bases lying between them. The CDR3 length is 16 residues. Germline values: CDR1 MDHEN, CDR2 SYDVKM. CDR3 sequence (DNA): TGTGCCAGCAGCCCAATGGCGGAGACGGTCTCCTACGAGCAGTACTTC. Protein product: CASSPMAETVSYEQYF.

As for this clonotype: This may arise from a read error, as a much more abundant clone is one base away. The V and J genes are TRBV29-1 and TRBJ1-2; TRBD1 might be the D (5 bases). The CDR3 length is 12 residues. V was cut by 8 bases and J by 2 bases, with 12 bases left in between. Looked up from germline, CDR1 is SQVTM and CDR2 is ANQGSEA. For the CDR3, the DNA is TGCAGCATTGGGGGGGAGAACTATGGCTACACCTTC. This codes for CSIGGENYGYTF.

V usage is TRBV2 and J usage is TRBJ1-5; perhaps TRBD1 as D (6 bases). The CDR3 spans 18 residues. CDR1 is SNHLY, CDR2 FYNNEI, per germline. Trimming shortened V by 8 bases and J by 0 bases, and 23 bases separated the two germline ends. The CDR3 DNA is TGTGCCAGCGGACAAACTCCTCCGGGGGGCCATAGCAATCAGCCCCAGCATTTT. It translates to CASGQTPPGGHSNQPQHF.

The rearrangement joins TRBV7-8 to TRBJ2-7; 7 bases are shared with TRBD2. This CDR3 is built from 13 residues. The V segment lost 5 bases and the J segment 2 bases; nucleotides outside the gene matches: 3. Looked up from germline, CDR1 is SGHVS and CDR2 is FQNEAQ. CDR3: CASSIGLAYEQYV. The CDR3 nucleotides read TGTGCCAGCAGCATCGGACTAGCCTACGAGCAGTACGTC.

The CDR3 nucleotides are TGTGCCAGCAGTTTAACGAGACTAGCGGGAGCCTCAGAGCAGTTCTTC. Protein: CASSLTRLAGASEQFF. V and J are TRBV12-3 or TRBV12-4 and TRBJ2-1; 12 positions match TRBD2. There are 16 residues in the CDR3. V lost 2 bases and J lost 10; bases outside the gene matches: 9.

The rearrangement links TRBV6-2 or TRBV6-3 to TRBJ2-7; D might be TRBD2 (5 bases). The CDR3 runs 12 residues. Trimming took off 4 bases at V and 3 bases at J, with 7 bases between the two ends. Germline V gives CDR1 MNHEY, CDR2 SVGEGT. The CDR3 sequence is CASSFGVYEQYF. The CDR3 DNA is TGTGCCAGCAGTTTCGGGGTCTACGAGCAGTACTTC.

The table lists this clonotype with a few counts. The chain employs TRBV5-1 and TRBJ1-2; 7 bases map to TRBD1. The V gene's germline CDR1 is SGHRS and CDR2 YFSETQ. V lost 7 bases to trimming and J lost 3 bases; unmatched junction nucleotides: 6. This CDR3 is built from 13 residues. CDR3 sequence reads: CASQRQGDYGYTF. The DNA for the CDR3 is TGCGCCAGCCAGAGACAGGGAGACTATGGCTACACCTTC.

The chain has TRBV6-6 and TRBJ2-5, with 11 nucleotides matching TRBD2. Germline V gene lookup returns CDR1 MNHNY and CDR2 SVGAGI (reference sequence). The CDR3 sequence is 19 residues long. V was pared by 7 bases and J by 0 bases, with 16 bases of the junction left unmatched. Here the CDR3 DNA reads TGTGCCAGCACCCAGGGGGGGACTAGCGGCAATCCGGACCAAGAGACCCAGTACTTC. As protein: CASTQGGTSGNPDQETQYF.

This clonotype showed up many times. This chain uses TRBV6-1 with TRBJ2-3; a possible D gene is TRBD2 (6 bases). The V end was cut by 5 bases, the J end by 2 bases, with 23 bases between. This CDR3 is built from 18 residues. Germline V gene sequence: CDR1 MNHNS, CDR2 SASEGT. The chain's CDR3 is CASSPPGGSANPTDTQYF. DNA of the CDR3: TGTGCCAGCAGTCCCCCCGGGGGTAGCGCCAATCCCACAGATACGCAGTATTTT.

The rearrangement uses TRBV14 and TRBJ2-1; D remains unclear. V gave up 4 bases and J gave up 10 bases, with 14 bases separating them. The germline gives CDR1 SGHDN, CDR2 FVKESK. The CDR3 consists of 13 residues. The CDR3 loop reads CASSPIRVFEQFF. In nucleotides, the CDR3 is TGTGCCAGCAGCCCCATCCGGGTATTCGAGCAGTTCTTC.

This chain joins TRBV19 and TRBJ2-2; 8 nucleotides match TRBD1. V lost 1 base to trimming and J lost 1 base; unmatched junction nucleotides: 5. From germline, CDR1 is LNHDA and CDR2 SQIVND (reference sequence). The CDR3 has 17 amino acids. The CDR3 nucleotides read TGTGCCAGTAGTATAGGTCCCGGGACAGGGAACACCGGGGAGCTGTTTTTT. Amino acid sequence: CASSIGPGTGNTGELFF. The whole variable domain, filled in from reference TRBV19 and TRBJ2-2, reads DGGITQSPKYLFRKEGQNVTLSCEQNLNHDAMYWYRQDPGQGLRLIYYSQIVNDFQKGDIAEGYSVSREKKESFPLTVTSAQKNPTAFYLCASSIGPGTGNTGELFFGEGSRLTVL.

Written as DNA, the CDR3 is TGTGCCAGCAGTTCAGGGCTACGGAGCAATCAGCCCCAGCATTTT. It encodes CASSSGLRSNQPQHF. The genes are TRBV28 and TRBJ1-5; a weak D match, TRBD1 (5 bases). Trimming stripped 4 bases from V and 1 base from J, with 11 bases between. CDR1 and CDR2 from the germline V gene are MDHEN and SYDVKM. There are 15 residues in the CDR3.

This clonotype was observed a handful of times. V gene TRBV4-2 combines with J gene TRBJ2-2, with unresolved D. Germline-derived CDR1 and CDR2 are LGHNA and YNFKEQ. V was trimmed by 1 base and J by 3 bases, leaving 6 bases between them. The CDR3 has 14 amino acids. The CDR3 sequence: CASSQVTDTGELFF. The CDR3 DNA is TGTGCCAGCAGCCAAGTTACCGACACCGGGGAGCTGTTTTTT.

This clonotype has only one observation. The chain recombines TRBV24-1 with TRBJ2-1, with no clear D. Trimming removed 3 bases at V and 2 bases at J, with 7 bases between. In germline, CDR1 is KGHDR, CDR2 SFDVKD. The CDR3 runs to 14 residues. CDR3 residues: CATSDDQPYNEQFF. The CDR3 bases are TGTGCCACCAGTGATGACCAGCCCTACAATGAGCAGTTCTTC.

This clonotype was counted many times. V usage is TRBV7-8 and J usage is TRBJ1-4; the D gene is possibly TRBD1 (6 bases). In germline, CDR1 is SGHVS, CDR2 FQNEAQ. The CDR3 loop spans 14 amino acids. Trimming shortened V by 10 bases and J by 8 bases, and 20 bases separated the two germline ends. CDR3 DNA: TGTGCCACCTCACGGGACAATGAGAGGGAAAAACTGTTTTTT. Its translation is CATSRDNEREKLFF.

The CDR3 nucleotides read TGTGCCAGCTCACCTAAATCCCCGGGACAGGGGGCGGGTAATGAGCAGTTCTTC. This codes for CASSPKSPGQGAGNEQFF. The chain uses TRBV18 and TRBJ2-1; TRBD1 matches at 12 bases. Germline assignment: CDR1 KGHSH and CDR2 LQKENI. Losses at the gene ends were 3 bases for V and 7 bases for J; bases not matched to a gene: 13. The CDR3 extends over 18 amino acids.

This rearrangement joins TRBV19 to TRBJ1-5, with 8 bases matching TRBD1. J gave up 3 bases and V 3 bases, and 7 bases lay outside the gene matches. Per the germline V gene, CDR1 is LNHDA and CDR2 is SQIVND (reference sequence). CDR3 length: 16 residues. The CDR3 DNA sequence: TGTGCCAGTAGTATCCCGACAGGGGACGCCAATCAGCCCCAGCATTTT. Amino acid sequence: CASSIPTGDANQPQHF. The variable domain in full, completed from reference TRBV19 and TRBJ1-5, reads DGGITQSPKYLFRKEGQNVTLSCEQNLNHDAMYWYRQDPGQGLRLIYYSQIVNDFQKGDIAEGYSVSREKKESFPLTVTSAQKNPTAFYLCASSIPTGDANQPQHFGDGTRLSIL.

V gene TRBV6-2 or TRBV6-3 combines with J gene TRBJ1-2, with TRBD1 matching over 11 bases. The CDR3 length is 15 residues. From germline, CDR1 is MNHEY and CDR2 SVGEGT. V was pared by 4 bases and J by 4 bases, with 5 bases of the junction left unmatched. CDR3: CASSFWTGGFYGYTF. The CDR3 bases are TGTGCCAGCAGTTTCTGGACAGGGGGCTTCTATGGCTACACCTTC.

This clonotype was found a few times. The chain combines TRBV12-3 or TRBV12-4 with TRBJ2-1; maybe TRBD2 (6 bases). V gave up 0 bases and J gave up 9 bases, with 21 bases separating them. The CDR3 extends over 17 amino acids. CDR3 nucleotides: TGTGCCAGCAGTTTAGCGCTGTCGGGAGTGAACACAATTGAGCAGTTCTTC. It yields the protein CASSLALSGVNTIEQFF.

With regard to this clonotype: The junction and the germline gene differ at one end; a read error may be behind it. J is TRBJ1-1 and V is TRBV24-1; 9 bases are a match to TRBD1. CDR3 length: 12 residues. The V gene's germline CDR1 is KGHDR and CDR2 SFDVKD. The CDR3 nucleotides are TGTGCCACCCGTGACAGGGGGGCAAAAGCTTTCTTT. It codes for CATRDRGAKAFF.

A few counts support this clonotype. This chain links TRBV10-3 with TRBJ2-1, with 9 bases that match TRBD2. Losses at the gene ends were 5 bases for V and 8 bases for J; bases not matched to a gene: 7. This CDR3 is 14 amino acids long. Per germline, CDR1 ENHRY and CDR2 SYGVKD. The CDR3 nucleotides are TGTGCCATCAGTCTTAGCGGGAGCTTCGATGAGCAGTTCTTC. Amino acid sequence: CAISLSGSFDEQFF.

The V gene is TRBV2, the J gene TRBJ2-1; a weak D match, TRBD2 (5 bases). This CDR3 contains 15 residues. The ends were cut back, 4 bases at V and 2 bases at J, with 12 bases in the middle. Per the germline V gene, CDR1 is SNHLY and CDR2 is FYNNEI. The chain's CDR3 is CASSGASPTYNEQFF. The CDR3 DNA reads as TGTGCCAGCAGTGGGGCTAGCCCAACCTACAATGAGCAGTTCTTC.

The V and J genes are TRBV2 and TRBJ2-5, with a tentative D call TRBD1 (5 bases). The CDR3 covers 14 residues. V lost 6 bases to trimming and J lost 1 base, with 12 bases between them. CDR1 is SNHLY and CDR2 is FYNNEI in the germline V gene. The DNA for the CDR3 is TGTGCCAGCAGGAAGGACACCCTCCAAGAGACCCAGTACTTC. Amino acids: CASRKDTLQETQYF.

In this sample, this clonotype turned up a few times. The rearrangement uses TRBV27 and TRBJ2-1; the match to TRBD2 covers 9 bases. The J segment lost 5 bases and the V segment lost 6 bases, leaving 17 bases of the junction unmatched. The germline CDR1 and CDR2 sequences are MNHEY and SMNVEV (reference sequence). The CDR3 has 18 residues. CDR3 DNA sequence: TGTGCCAGCAGACGCCTCCTAATAGCGGGAGTATGGGACAATGAGCAGTTCTTC. This encodes CASRRLLIAGVWDNEQFF.

This clonotype was seen only a few times. The chain is built from TRBV19 and TRBJ2-3; TRBD1 agrees at 9 bases. The CDR3 runs to 14 residues. After removal of 6 bases from V and 3 bases from J, the junction contained 4 bases not matched to a gene. Germline CDR1 and CDR2: LNHDA and SQIVND (reference sequence). The CDR3 protein is CASSNRGRTDTQYF. The CDR3 DNA sequence: TGTGCCAGTAGCAACAGGGGGCGAACAGATACGCAGTATTTT.

This chain links TRBV10-2 with TRBJ2-3; unclear D gene. Trimming removed 6 bases at V and 4 bases at J, with 23 bases between. Germline CDR1 reads WSHSY; CDR2 reads SAAADI. The CDR3 consists of 17 residues. The CDR3 here is CASRKSIYGGTADTQYF. The CDR3 DNA reads TGCGCCAGCAGGAAAAGTATATATGGTGGCACGGCAGATACGCAGTATTTT.